Shown below are 21 T cell receptor beta chains from a single sample sequenced in a study of TIL therapy for anti-PD-1-resistant metastatic lung cancer. This sample's time point: pre-treatment sample, taken before nivolumab and TIL therapy. The tumor samples were excised metastases, mostly pleural nodules or supraclavicular lymph nodes. The libraries were made with immunoSEQ v3. Produced via immunoSEQ multiplex PCR; TCRdb's table is partial and in-frame only. The sample lists roughly 9,800 clones, about 57% occurring once. Source: tumor tissue, taken at baseline. The receptors were sampled from a person aged 25 to 80 with non-small cell lung cancer.

This clone is medium-sized. J is TRBJ2-7 and V is TRBV27, with 7 bases fitting TRBD2. The germline gives CDR1 MNHEY, CDR2 SMNVEV (reference sequence). V lost 8 bases, J lost 3 bases, and 13 bases stayed unmatched. This CDR3 is 15 amino acids long. CDR3 nucleotide sequence: TGTGCCAGCTCCGAGCGGGCCGGGAGGAGCTACGAGCAGTACTTC. Translation: CASSERAGRSYEQYF.

The chain couples TRBV18 to TRBJ1-5; D remains ambiguous. The CDR3 covers 14 residues. CDR1 and CDR2 from the germline V gene are KGHSH and LQKENI. Between the trimmed V and J ends, which lost 2 bases and 5 bases, there was a span of 10 bases. CDR3 sequence: CASSPTNSDQPQHF. Here the CDR3 DNA reads TGTGCCAGCTCACCAACGAATTCGGATCAGCCCCAGCATTTT. The variable domain in full, completed from reference TRBV18 and TRBJ1-5, reads NAGVMQNPRHLVRRRGQEARLRCSPMKGHSHVYWYRQLPEEGLKFMVYLQKENIIDESGMPKERFSAEFPKEGPSILRIQQVVRGDSAAYFCASSPTNSDQPQHFGDGTRLSIL.

In DNA, the CDR3 is TGTGCCAGCGGGTATCAGCCCCAGCATTTT. Encoded protein: CASGYQPQHF. The J gene is TRBJ1-5, the V gene TRBV6-6; D call uncertain. The CDR3 totals 10 residues. V was trimmed by 8 bases and J by 5 bases, leaving 4 bases between them. From germline, CDR1 is MNHNY and CDR2 SVGAGI (reference sequence).

A few counts support this clone. The chain is built from TRBV11-3 and TRBJ2-3; 8 positions match TRBD2. The ends lost 2 bases at V and 5 bases at J; junction bases unmatched: 9. CDR1 is SGHNT and CDR2 is YENEEA in the germline V gene. The CDR3 is 16 amino acids. CDR3 nucleotides: TGTGCCAGCAGCTTAACAGGTAGCGGGATGCTAGATACGCAGTATTTT. Its protein product is CASSLTGSGMLDTQYF.

This clone was seen more than once but under ten times. The chain uses TRBV18 and TRBJ1-5, with 7 nucleotides matching TRBD1. Germline-derived CDR1 and CDR2 are KGHSH and LQKENI. The V gene end was trimmed by 8 bases and the J gene end by 2 bases; junction bases not matched to a gene: 9. The CDR3 length is 15 residues. This chain's CDR3 is CASTELDRGNQPQHF. The CDR3 DNA reads as TGTGCCAGCACCGAACTAGACAGGGGCAATCAGCCCCAGCATTTT.

The chain combines TRBV7-8 with TRBJ2-5; 14 positions agree with TRBD2. In germline, CDR1 is SGHVS, CDR2 FQNEAQ. The CDR3 is 16 amino acids. J lost 2 bases, V lost 5 bases, and 4 bases had no gene match. CDR3 region: CASSRGLAGVQETQYF. As DNA, the CDR3 is TGTGCCAGCAGCCGGGGACTAGCGGGGGTTCAAGAGACCCAGTACTTC. Based on the CDR3 plus reference TRBV7-8 and TRBJ2-5, the full variable domain is GAGVSQSPRYKVAKRGQDVALRCDPISGHVSLFWYQQALGQGPEFLTYFQNEAQLDKSGLPSDRFFAERPEGSVSTLKIQRTQQEDSAVYLCASSRGLAGVQETQYFGPGTRLLVL.

This chain uses TRBV6-5 with TRBJ2-7; D call uncertain. Trimming left V 3 bases short and J 4 bases short, with 10 bases between. Germline values: CDR1 MNHEY, CDR2 SVGAGI. The CDR3 totals 13 residues. The CDR3 sequence is CASSYSGLYEQYF. The CDR3 DNA follows: TGTGCCAGCAGTTATTCCGGGCTATACGAGCAGTACTTC.

This clone occurred a few times. CDR3 sequence: CASSLVAGRELFF. For the CDR3, the DNA is TGTGCCAGCAGCCTCGTCGCGGGCCGGGAGCTGTTTTTT. J is TRBJ2-2 and V is TRBV7-8; a possible D gene is TRBD2 (5 bases). The V gene lost 5 bases and the J gene lost 9 bases, with 13 bases spanning the gap. CDR1 is SGHVS, CDR2 FQNEAQ, per germline. CDR3 length: 13 residues.

The rearrangement uses TRBV19 and TRBJ2-2; no firm D call. Germline V CDR1 and CDR2: LNHDA, SQIVND (reference sequence). This CDR3 has 15 amino acids. Trimming stripped 6 bases from V and 3 bases from J, with 14 bases between. CDR3 bases: TGTGCCAGTAGCGCCGGGTGGAAGGACACCGGGGAGCTGTTTTTT. It is translated as CASSAGWKDTGELFF.

V gene TRBV10-2 combines with J gene TRBJ2-5, with TRBD2 matching over 12 bases. V lost 4 bases and J lost 5; bases outside the gene matches: 14. This CDR3 contains 18 residues. Germline CDR1 WSHSY, CDR2 SAAADI. The CDR3, as DNA: TGCGCCAGCAGTGGGAAGGTGGCTAGCGGGGGGGCCTGGGAGACCCAGTACTTC. Amino acid sequence: CASSGKVASGGAWETQYF.

The chain combines TRBV29-1 with TRBJ1-2, with D unclear. Germline values: CDR1 SQVTM, CDR2 ANQGSEA. Trimming stripped 7 bases from V and 9 bases from J, with 12 bases between. The CDR3 is made up of 10 amino acids. The CDR3 region is CSAVTGRYTF. In DNA, the CDR3 is TGCAGCGCTGTGACCGGACGCTACACCTTC.

The chain carries TRBV21-1 and TRBJ2-4; the table's D call TRBD2 went unverified against the DNA. TRBV21-1 is a listed pseudogene. The CDR3 totals 16 residues. The CDR3 loop reads CASSWPPRGAKNIQYF. CDR3 DNA: TGTGCCAGCAGCTGGCCCCCCCGGGGAGCCAAAAACATTCAGTACTTC.

On this clone itself: The same CDR3 also results from other DNA sequences found in this sample. V usage is TRBV7-2 and J usage is TRBJ2-7, with 7 nucleotides matching TRBD2. Germline CDR1 SGHTA, CDR2 FQGNSA. This CDR3 has 14 amino acids. Germline trimming cut 3 bases from V and 0 bases from J; bases unmatched to any gene: 2. CDR3 in DNA: TGTGCCAGCAGCTTTGGCGGGGGCTCCTACGAGCAGTACTTC. This sequence encodes CASSFGGGSYEQYF. Full variable domain (missing parts from reference TRBV7-2 and TRBJ2-7): GAGVSQSPSNKVTEKGKDVELRCDPISGHTALYWYRQSLGQGLEFLIYFQGNSAPDKSGLPSDRFSAERTGGSVSTLTIQRTQQEDSAVYLCASSFGGGSYEQYFGPGTRLTVT.

The chain carries TRBV28 and TRBJ1-2; D not resolved. The germline V gene has CDR1 MDHEN and CDR2 SYDVKM. The ends were cut back, 7 bases at V and 3 bases at J, with 21 bases in the middle. This CDR3 comprises 16 residues. Here the CDR3 DNA reads TGTGCCAGCACTCCGGTGGGAACAGTCCACGACTATGGCTACACCTTC. Encoded protein: CASTPVGTVHDYGYTF.

V is TRBV4-2 and J is TRBJ2-7; 8 bases line up with TRBD2. The CDR3 extends over 16 amino acids. Germline trimming cut 4 bases from V and 2 bases from J; bases unmatched to any gene: 10. Germline lookup yields CDR1 LGHNA and CDR2 YNFKEQ. The CDR3 protein is CASSPESGSGAYEQYF. CDR3 DNA: TGTGCCAGCAGCCCTGAGAGCGGGAGTGGTGCCTACGAGCAGTACTTC.

J is TRBJ2-7 and V is TRBV2; a weak D match, TRBD1 (6 bases). V was shortened by 6 bases and J by 0 bases, with 12 bases between the two germline ends. The CDR3 covers 14 residues. Per the germline V gene, CDR1 is SNHLY and CDR2 is FYNNEI. The CDR3 nucleotides read TGTGCCAGCAGCGAGGACAGCTTCTCCTACGAGCAGTACTTC. It is translated as CASSEDSFSYEQYF.

V gene TRBV28 combines with J gene TRBJ2-7; unclear D gene. The CDR3 length is 14 residues. V lost 3 bases and J lost 0, with 9 bases in between. Germline CDR1 MDHEN, CDR2 SYDVKM. CDR3 nucleotide sequence: TGTGCCAGCAGTTTTCAGATAGCCTCCTACGAGCAGTACTTC. Translated, it gives CASSFQIASYEQYF.

V is TRBV5-1 and J is TRBJ2-2; D unresolved. V dropped 2 bases and J dropped 6 bases, with 8 bases sitting between them. Germline lookup yields CDR1 SGHRS and CDR2 YFSETQ. CDR3 length equals 13 residues. CDR3 loop: CASSLFPPGELFF. CDR3 bases: TGCGCCAGCAGCTTATTCCCTCCCGGGGAGCTGTTTTTT.

This clone appeared a single time. Here the CDR3 reads CASSLEGSGSTDTQYF. For the CDR3, the DNA is TGCGCCAGCAGCTTGGAAGGTAGCGGGAGCACAGATACGCAGTATTTT. The chain couples TRBV5-1 to TRBJ2-3, with 7 bases aligning to TRBD2. J was trimmed by 0 bases and V by 0 bases; bases with no gene match: 4. The length of the CDR3 is 16 residues. The germline V gene encodes CDR1 SGHRS and CDR2 YFSETQ.

This chain uses TRBV5-1 with TRBJ2-7, with TRBD2 matching 8 bases. This CDR3 is built from 15 residues. V lost 0 bases and J lost 3; bases outside the gene matches: 5. Germline values: CDR1 SGHRS, CDR2 YFSETQ. CDR3 region: CASSLVGLVGYEQYF. The CDR3 coding sequence is TGCGCCAGCAGCTTGGTGGGACTAGTAGGCTACGAGCAGTACTTC.

This clone counts as medium-sized. This chain joins TRBV5-6 and TRBJ2-7; the D is unclear. Germline CDR1 and CDR2: SGHDT and YYEEEE. Deletions cut 3 bases from V and 0 bases from J, with 13 bases between. This CDR3 is built from 15 residues. The chain's CDR3 is CASSSRGYTSYEQYF. As DNA, the CDR3 is TGTGCCAGCAGCTCACGAGGTTACACCTCCTACGAGCAGTACTTC. Full variable domain (outside the CDR3, taken from reference TRBV5-6 and TRBJ2-7): DAGVTQSPTHLIKTRGQQVTLRCSPKSGHDTVSWYQQALGQGPQFIFQYYEEEERQRGNFPDRFSGHQFPNYSSELNVNALLLGDSALYLCASSSRGYTSYEQYFGPGTRLTVT.